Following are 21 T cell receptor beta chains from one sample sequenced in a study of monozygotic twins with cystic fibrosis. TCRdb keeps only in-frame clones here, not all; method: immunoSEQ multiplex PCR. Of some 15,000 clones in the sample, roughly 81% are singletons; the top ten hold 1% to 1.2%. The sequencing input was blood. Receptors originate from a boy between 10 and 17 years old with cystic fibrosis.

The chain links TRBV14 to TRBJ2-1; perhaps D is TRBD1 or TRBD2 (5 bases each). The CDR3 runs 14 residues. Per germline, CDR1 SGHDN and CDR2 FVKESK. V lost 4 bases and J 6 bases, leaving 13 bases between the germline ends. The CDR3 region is CASSPWDQLNEQFF. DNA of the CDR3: TGTGCCAGCAGCCCCTGGGACCAGCTCAATGAGCAGTTCTTC.

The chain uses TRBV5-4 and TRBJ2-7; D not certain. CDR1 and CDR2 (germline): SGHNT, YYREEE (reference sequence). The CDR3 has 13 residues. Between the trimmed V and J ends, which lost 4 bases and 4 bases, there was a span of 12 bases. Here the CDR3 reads CASSLTGRYEQYF. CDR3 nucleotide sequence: TGTGCCAGCAGCCTAACCGGACGTTACGAGCAGTACTTC.

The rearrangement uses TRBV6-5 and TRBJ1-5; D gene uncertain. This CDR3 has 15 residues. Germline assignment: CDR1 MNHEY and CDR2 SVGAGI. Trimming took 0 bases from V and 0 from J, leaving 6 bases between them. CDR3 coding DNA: TGTGCCAGCAGTTACTCGCAGTTTAGCAATCAGCCCCAGCATTTT. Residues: CASSYSQFSNQPQHF.

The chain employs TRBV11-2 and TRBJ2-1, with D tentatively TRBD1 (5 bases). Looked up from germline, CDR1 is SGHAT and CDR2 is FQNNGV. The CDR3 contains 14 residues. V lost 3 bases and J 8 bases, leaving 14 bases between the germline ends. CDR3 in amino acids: CASSFRRVVDEQFF. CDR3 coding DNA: TGTGCCAGCAGCTTTCGCAGGGTCGTCGATGAGCAGTTCTTC.

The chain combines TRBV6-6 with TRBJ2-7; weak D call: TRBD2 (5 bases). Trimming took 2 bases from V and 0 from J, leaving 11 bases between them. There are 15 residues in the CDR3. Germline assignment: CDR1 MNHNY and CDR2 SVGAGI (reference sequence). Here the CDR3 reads CASSYDRAGSYEQYF. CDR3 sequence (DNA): TGTGCCAGCAGTTACGATAGGGCGGGCTCCTACGAGCAGTACTTC.

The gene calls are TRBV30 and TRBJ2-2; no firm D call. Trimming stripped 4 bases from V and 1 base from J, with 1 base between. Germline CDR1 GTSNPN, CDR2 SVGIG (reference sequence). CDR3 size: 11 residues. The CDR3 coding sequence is TGTGCCTGGAAGAACACCGGGGAGCTGTTTTTT. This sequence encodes CAWKNTGELFF.

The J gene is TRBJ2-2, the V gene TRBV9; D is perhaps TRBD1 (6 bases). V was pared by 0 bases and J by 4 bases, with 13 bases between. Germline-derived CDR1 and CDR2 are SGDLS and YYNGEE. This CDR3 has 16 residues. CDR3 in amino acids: CASSVEPGASTGELFF. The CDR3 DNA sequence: TGTGCCAGCAGCGTAGAACCAGGGGCAAGCACCGGGGAGCTGTTTTTT.

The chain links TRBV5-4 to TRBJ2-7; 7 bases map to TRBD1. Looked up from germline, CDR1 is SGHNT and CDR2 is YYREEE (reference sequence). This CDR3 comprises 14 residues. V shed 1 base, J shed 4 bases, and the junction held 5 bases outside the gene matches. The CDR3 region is CASSLWPGGYEQYF. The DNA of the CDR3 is TGTGCCAGCAGCTTGTGGCCAGGGGGTTACGAGCAGTACTTC. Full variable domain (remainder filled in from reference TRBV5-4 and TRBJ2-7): ETGVTQSPTHLIKTRGQQVTLRCSSQSGHNTVSWYQQALGQGPQFIFQYYREEENGRGNFPPRFSGLQFPNYSSELNVNALELDDSALYLCASSLWPGGYEQYFGPGTRLTVT.

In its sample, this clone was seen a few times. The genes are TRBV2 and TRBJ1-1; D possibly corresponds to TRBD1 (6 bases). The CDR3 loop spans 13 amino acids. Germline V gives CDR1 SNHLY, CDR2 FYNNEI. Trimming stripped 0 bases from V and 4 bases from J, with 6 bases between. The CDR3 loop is CASSEARGTEAFF. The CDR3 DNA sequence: TGTGCCAGCAGTGAAGCCAGGGGCACTGAAGCTTTCTTT.

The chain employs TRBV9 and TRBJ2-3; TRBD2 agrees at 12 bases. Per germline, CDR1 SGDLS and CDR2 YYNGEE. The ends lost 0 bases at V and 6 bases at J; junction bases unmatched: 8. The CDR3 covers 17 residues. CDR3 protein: CASSVEASGGAMDTQYF. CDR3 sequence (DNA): TGTGCCAGCAGCGTAGAGGCTAGCGGGGGGGCCATGGATACGCAGTATTTT.

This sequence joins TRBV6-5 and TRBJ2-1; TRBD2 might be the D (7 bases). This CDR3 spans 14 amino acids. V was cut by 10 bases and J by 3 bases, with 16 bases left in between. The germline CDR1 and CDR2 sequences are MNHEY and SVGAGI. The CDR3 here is CATSRGAFYNEQFF. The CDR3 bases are TGTGCCACCTCCCGGGGGGCCTTCTACAATGAGCAGTTCTTC.

The CDR3 loop reads CASSADSGPYTQYF. In nucleotides, the CDR3 is TGTGCCAGCAGTGCCGACTCCGGACCTTATACGCAGTATTTT. This chain connects TRBV6-1 to TRBJ2-3; D not resolved. The CDR3 totals 14 residues. Looked up from germline, CDR1 is MNHNS and CDR2 is SASEGT. The V end lost 4 bases, the J end lost 7 bases, and 15 bases lay between the germline ends.

CDR3 sequence reads: CASSISLSSPLHF. Here the CDR3 DNA reads TGTGCCAGTAGTATATCGCTTTCTTCACCCCTCCACTTT. V gene TRBV19 combines with J gene TRBJ1-6; D ambiguous. The CDR3 loop spans 13 amino acids. The ends were cut back, 2 bases at V and 9 bases at J, with 8 bases in the middle. The germline V gene encodes CDR1 LNHDA and CDR2 SQIVND (reference sequence).

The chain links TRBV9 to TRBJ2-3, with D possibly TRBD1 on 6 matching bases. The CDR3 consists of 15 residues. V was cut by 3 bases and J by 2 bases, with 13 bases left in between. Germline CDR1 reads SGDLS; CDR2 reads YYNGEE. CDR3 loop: CASSATGTNTDTQYF. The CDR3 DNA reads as TGTGCCAGCAGCGCCACCGGGACAAACACAGATACGCAGTATTTT.

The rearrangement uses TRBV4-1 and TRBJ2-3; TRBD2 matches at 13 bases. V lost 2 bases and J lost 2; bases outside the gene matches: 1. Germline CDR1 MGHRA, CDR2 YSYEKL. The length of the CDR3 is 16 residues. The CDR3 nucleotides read TGCGCCAGCAGCCAAACTAGCGGGGGGGCCACAGATACGCAGTATTTT. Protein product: CASSQTSGGATDTQYF.

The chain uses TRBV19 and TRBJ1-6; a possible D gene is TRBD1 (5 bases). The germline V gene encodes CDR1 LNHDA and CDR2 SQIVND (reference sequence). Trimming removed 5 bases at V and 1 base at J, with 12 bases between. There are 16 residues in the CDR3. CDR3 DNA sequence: TGTGCCAGTAGTCCATCGACAGCTTCCTATAATTCACCCCTCCACTTT. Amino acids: CASSPSTASYNSPLHF.

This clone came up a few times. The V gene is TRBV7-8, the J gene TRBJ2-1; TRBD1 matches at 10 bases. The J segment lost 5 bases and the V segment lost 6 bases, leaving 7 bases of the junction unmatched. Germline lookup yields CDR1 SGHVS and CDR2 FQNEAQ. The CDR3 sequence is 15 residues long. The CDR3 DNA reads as TGTGCCAGCAGTTCCGACAGGGGGCTAAACAATGAGCAGTTCTTC. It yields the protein CASSSDRGLNNEQFF.

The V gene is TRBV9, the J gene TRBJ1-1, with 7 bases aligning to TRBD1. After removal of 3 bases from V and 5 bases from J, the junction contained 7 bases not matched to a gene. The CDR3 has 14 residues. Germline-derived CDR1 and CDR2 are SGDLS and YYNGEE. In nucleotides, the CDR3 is TGTGCCAGCAGCGCGACAGGGCCGAGGACTGAAGCTTTCTTT. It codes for CASSATGPRTEAFF.

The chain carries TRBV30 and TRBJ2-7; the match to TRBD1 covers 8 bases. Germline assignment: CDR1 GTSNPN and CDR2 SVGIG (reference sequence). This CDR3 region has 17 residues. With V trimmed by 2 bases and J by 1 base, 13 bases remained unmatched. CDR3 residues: CAWSPLLGQVRSYEQYF. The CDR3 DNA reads TGTGCCTGGAGTCCCCTTTTGGGACAGGTCCGATCCTACGAGCAGTACTTC.

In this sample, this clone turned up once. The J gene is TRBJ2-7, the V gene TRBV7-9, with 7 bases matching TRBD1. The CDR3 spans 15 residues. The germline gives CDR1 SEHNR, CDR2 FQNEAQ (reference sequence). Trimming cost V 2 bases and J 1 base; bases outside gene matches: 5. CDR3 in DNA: TGTGCCAGCAGCTTAACCACGGGACAGTCCTACGAGCAGTACTTC. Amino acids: CASSLTTGQSYEQYF.

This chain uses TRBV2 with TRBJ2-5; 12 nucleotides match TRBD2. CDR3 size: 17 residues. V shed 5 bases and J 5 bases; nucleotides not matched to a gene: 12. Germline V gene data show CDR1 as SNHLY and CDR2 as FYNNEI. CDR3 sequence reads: CASSYYPGLAGGETQYF. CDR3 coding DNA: TGTGCCAGCAGTTACTATCCGGGACTAGCGGGCGGTGAGACCCAGTACTTC.